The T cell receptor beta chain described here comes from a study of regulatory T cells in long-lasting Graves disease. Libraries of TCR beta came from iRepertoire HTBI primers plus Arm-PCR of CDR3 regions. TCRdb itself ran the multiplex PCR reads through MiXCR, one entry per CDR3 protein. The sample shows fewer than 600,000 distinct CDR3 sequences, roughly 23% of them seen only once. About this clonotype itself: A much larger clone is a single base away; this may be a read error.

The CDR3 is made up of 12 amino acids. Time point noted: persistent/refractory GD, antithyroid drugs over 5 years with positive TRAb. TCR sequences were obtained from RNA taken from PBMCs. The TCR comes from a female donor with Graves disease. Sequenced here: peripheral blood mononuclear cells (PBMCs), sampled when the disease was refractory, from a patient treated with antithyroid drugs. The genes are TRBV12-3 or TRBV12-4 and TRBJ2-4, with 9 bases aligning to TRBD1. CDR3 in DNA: TGTGCCGGCAGTTTAGGGGACAGGGCTCGCTACTTC. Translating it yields CAGSLGDRARYF.